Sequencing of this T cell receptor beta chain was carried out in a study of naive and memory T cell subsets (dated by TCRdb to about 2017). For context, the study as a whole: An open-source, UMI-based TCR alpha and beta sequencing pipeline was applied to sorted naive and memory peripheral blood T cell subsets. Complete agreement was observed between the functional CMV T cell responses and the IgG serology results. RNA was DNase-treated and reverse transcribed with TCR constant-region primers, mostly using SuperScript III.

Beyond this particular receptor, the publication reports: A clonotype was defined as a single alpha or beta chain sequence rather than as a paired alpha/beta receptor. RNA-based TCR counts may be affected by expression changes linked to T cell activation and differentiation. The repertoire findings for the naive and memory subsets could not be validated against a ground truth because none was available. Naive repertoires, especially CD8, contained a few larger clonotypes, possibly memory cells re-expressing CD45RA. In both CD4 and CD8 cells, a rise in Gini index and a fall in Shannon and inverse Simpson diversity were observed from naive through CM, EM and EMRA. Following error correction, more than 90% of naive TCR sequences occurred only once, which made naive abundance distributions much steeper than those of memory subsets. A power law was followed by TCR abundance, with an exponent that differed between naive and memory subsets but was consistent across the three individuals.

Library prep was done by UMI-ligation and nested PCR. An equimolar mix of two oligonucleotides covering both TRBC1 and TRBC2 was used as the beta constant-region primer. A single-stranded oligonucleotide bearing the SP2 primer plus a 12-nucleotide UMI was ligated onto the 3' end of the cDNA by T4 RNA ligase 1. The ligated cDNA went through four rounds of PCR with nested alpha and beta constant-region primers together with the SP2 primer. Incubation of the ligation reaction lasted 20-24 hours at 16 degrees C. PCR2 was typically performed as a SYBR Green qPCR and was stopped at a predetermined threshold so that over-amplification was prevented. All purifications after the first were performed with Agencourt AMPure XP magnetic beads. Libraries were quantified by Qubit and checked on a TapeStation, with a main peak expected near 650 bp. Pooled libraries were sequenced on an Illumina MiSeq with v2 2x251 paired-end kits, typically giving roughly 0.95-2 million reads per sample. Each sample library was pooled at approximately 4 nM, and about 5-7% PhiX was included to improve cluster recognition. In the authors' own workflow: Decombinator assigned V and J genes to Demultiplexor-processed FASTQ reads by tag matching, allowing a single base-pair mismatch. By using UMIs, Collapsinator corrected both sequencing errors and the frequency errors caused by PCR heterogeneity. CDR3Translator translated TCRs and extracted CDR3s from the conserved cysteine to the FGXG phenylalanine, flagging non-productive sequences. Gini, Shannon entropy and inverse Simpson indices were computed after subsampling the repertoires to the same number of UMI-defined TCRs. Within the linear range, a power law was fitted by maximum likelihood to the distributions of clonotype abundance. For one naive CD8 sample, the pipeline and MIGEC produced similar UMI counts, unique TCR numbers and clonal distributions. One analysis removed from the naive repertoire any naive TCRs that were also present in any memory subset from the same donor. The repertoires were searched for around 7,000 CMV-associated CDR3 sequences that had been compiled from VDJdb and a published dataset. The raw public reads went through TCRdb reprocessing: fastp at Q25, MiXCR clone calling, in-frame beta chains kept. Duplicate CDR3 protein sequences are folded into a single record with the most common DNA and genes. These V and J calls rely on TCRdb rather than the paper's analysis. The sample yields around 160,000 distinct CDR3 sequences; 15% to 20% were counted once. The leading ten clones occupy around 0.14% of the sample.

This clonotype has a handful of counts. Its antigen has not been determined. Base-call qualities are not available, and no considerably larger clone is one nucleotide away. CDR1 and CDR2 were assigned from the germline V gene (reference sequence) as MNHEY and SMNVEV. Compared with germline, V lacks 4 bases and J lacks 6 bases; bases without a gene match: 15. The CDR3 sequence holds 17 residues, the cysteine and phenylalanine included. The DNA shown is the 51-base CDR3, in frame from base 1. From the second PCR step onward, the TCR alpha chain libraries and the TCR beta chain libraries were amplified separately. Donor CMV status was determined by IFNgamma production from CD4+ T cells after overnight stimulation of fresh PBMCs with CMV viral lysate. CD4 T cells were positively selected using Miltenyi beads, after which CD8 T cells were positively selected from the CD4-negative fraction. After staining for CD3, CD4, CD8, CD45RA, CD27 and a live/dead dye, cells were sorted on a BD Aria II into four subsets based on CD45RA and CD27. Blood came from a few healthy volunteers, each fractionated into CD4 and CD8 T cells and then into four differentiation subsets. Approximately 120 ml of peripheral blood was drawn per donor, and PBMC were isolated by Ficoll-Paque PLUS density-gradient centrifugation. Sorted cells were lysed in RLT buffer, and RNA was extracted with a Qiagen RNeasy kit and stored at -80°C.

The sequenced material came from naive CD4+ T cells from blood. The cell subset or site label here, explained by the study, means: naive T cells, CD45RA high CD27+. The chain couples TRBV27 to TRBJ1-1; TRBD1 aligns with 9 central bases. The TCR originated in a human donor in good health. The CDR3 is CASSSQGAGLRNAEAFF. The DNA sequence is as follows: TGTGCCAGCAGTTCACAGGGGGCTGGTCTGAGAAACGCTGAAGCTTTCTTT.